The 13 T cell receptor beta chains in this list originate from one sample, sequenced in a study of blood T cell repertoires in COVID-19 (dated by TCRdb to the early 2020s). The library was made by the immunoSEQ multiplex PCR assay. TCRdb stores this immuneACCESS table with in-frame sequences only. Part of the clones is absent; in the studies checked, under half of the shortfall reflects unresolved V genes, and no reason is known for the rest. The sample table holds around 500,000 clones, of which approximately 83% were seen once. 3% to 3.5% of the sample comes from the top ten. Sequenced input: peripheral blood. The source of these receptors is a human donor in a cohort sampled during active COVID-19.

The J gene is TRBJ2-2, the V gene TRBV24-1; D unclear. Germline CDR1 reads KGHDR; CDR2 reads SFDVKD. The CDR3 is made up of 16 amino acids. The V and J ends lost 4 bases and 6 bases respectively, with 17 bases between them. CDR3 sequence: CATSDTTPSRPGELFF. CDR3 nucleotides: TGTGCCACCAGTGACACTACACCCTCCAGACCCGGGGAGCTGTTTTTT.

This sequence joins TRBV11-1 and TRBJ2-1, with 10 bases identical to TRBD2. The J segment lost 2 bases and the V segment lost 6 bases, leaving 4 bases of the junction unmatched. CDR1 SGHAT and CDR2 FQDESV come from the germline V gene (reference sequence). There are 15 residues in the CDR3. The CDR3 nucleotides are TGTGCCAGCAGTCAGCGGGAGGGAGCCTACAATGAGCAGTTCTTC. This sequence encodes CASSQREGAYNEQFF.

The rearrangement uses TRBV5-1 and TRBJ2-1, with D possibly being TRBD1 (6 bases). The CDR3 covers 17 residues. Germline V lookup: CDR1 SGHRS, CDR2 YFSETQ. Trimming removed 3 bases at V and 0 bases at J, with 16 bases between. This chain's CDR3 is CASSSLGADSSYNEQFF. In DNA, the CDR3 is TGCGCCAGCAGCTCCCTCGGAGCGGACAGCTCCTACAATGAGCAGTTCTTC.

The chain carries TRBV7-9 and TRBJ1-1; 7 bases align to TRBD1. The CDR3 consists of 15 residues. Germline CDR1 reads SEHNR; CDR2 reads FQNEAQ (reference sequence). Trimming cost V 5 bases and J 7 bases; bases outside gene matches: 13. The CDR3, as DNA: TGTGCCAGCAGCAAAGCTTCGGGACAGTTGGGTGAAGCTTTCTTT. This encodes CASSKASGQLGEAFF.

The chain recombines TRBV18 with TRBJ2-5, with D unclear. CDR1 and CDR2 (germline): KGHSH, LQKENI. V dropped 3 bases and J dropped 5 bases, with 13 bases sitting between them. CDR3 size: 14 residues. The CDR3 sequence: CASSPSLGTETQYF. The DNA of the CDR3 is TGTGCCAGCTCACCCTCCCTAGGCACGGAGACCCAGTACTTC.

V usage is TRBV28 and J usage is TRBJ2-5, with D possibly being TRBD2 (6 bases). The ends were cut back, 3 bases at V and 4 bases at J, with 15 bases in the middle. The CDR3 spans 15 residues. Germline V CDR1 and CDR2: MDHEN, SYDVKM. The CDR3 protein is CASSFGRAGTETQYF. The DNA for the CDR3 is TGTGCCAGCAGTTTTGGCAGGGCGGGGACAGAGACCCAGTACTTC.

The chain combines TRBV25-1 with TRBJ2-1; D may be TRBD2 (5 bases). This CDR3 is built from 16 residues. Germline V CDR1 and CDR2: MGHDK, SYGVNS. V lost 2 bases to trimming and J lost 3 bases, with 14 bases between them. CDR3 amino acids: CASSERGLSGYNEQFF. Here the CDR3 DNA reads TGTGCCAGCAGTGAACGAGGGCTGTCCGGCTACAATGAGCAGTTCTTC.

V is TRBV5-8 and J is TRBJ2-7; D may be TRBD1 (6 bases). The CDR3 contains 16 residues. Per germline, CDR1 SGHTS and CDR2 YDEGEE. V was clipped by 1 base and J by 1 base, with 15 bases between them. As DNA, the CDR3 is TGTGCCAGCAGCTTGCTCCCCGGACAGTTTTCCTACGAGCAGTACTTC. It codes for CASSLLPGQFSYEQYF.

CDR3 DNA sequence: TGTGCCAGCAGTTTATACGGGAAAACAAGACTAGCGGGCAACGAGCAGTACTTC. Residues: CASSLYGKTRLAGNEQYF. The chain employs TRBV28 and TRBJ2-7; 10 bases agree with TRBD2. CDR3 length: 18 amino acids. Germline CDR1 reads MDHEN; CDR2 reads SYDVKM. V trimming: 1 base; J trimming: 5 bases; junction bases outside the gene matches: 14.

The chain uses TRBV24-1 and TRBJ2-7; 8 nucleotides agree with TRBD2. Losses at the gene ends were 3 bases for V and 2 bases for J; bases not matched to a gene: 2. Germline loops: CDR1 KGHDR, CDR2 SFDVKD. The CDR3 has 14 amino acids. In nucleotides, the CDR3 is TGTGCCACCAGTGATCCGGGGGGGACCTACGAGCAGTACTTC. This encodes CATSDPGGTYEQYF.

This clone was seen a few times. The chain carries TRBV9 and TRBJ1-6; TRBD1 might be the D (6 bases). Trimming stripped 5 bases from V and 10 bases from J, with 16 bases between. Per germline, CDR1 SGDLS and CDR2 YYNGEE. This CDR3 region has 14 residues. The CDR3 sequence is CASSAWGRGSPLHF. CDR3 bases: TGTGCCAGCAGTGCCTGGGGGCGAGGGTCACCCCTCCACTTT.

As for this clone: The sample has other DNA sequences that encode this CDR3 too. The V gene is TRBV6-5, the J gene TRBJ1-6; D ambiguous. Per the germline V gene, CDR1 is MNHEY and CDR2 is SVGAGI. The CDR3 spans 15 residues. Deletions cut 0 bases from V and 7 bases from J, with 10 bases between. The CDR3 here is CASSYSIQLNSPLHF. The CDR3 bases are TGTGCCAGCAGTTACTCGATACAGCTGAATTCACCCCTCCACTTT.

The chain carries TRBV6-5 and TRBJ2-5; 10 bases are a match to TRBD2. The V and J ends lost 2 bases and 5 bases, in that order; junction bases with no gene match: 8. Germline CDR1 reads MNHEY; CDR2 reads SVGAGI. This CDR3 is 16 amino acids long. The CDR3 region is CASSYISSGSYETQYF. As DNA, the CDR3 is TGTGCCAGCAGTTACATCTCTAGCGGGAGTTATGAGACCCAGTACTTC.